The following is a TCR beta chain sequence with its context. This receptor's antigen is unknown. This record belongs to a study of CXCR3-negative and CXCR3-positive naive CD8 T cells (dated by TCRdb to between 2019 and 2020). About the study as a whole: In total, approximately 140 million TRB reads were obtained, which works out to roughly 1.5 +/- 0.3 million reads per library. The diversity and physicochemical repertoire analyses included under 12 donors pooled from two independent experiments. Naive subsets from several donors and memory cells from 3 donors were included in the TRBV-TRBJ cluster analysis. Study-level results and caveats: Because CXCR3 expression was partially decreased after cryopreservation, freshly isolated PBMCs were used for most assays. Because surface CD5, which is linked to self-reactivity in mice, was comparable between the naive subsets, TCR interaction strength was also inferred from TRB CDR3 physicochemical properties. Comparably high repertoire diversity was found in both naive subsets, whereas much lower repertoire diversity was found in memory CD8+ T cells. TRBV-TRBJ usage was similar between naive CXCR3-negative and CXCR3-positive cells from the same donor, while memory cells showed distinct patterns. TRB CDR3s from CXCR3-positive naive cells showed higher hydrophobicity (lower Kidera factor 4), lower energy, and higher strength and volume indices than CXCR3-negative naive cells.

The germline V gene specifies MNHEY as CDR1 and SVGEGT as CDR2. The CDR3 holds 12 amino acids from the cysteine to the phenylalanine. The DNA is not on file. Sequencing relied on a NextSeq 550. The Human TCR Profiling Kit (MiLaboratory) was used to prepare UMI-labeled 5' RACE TRB cDNA libraries. cDNA synthesis used the entire amount of extracted RNA, and PCR amplification then used the entire amount of cDNA produced. Libraries were prepared in parallel using an identical number of PCR cycles. Turning to the authors' computational methods: About 53,000 +/- 9,400 unique UMI-labeled TRB cDNA molecules per library were extracted with MIGEC and MiXCR, with at least two reads per UMI required. On average, approximately 40,000 +/- 10,000 functional in-frame TRB CDR3 nucleotide clonotypes lacking stop codons were found per library. Diversity metrics, including normalized Shannon-Wiener and Chao1, were computed in VDJtools after downsampling to 5000 UMI-labeled TRB molecules per sample. For the central five CDR3 residues, VDJtools calculated physicochemical properties weighted by clonotype size, namely interaction energy, strength, volume and Kidera factor 4. Following TCRdb reprocessing, every CDR3 protein sequence forms one entry, and DNA is not provided. None of the V and J calls come from the authors' own analysis; TCRdb made them. Per the sample table, the count is about 5,900 distinct CDR3 sequences. The top ten constitute roughly 1.3% of the sample.

Each CD8+ T cell subset was flow-sorted in triplicate, and 250,000 to 350,000 cells per subset were placed directly into RLT lysis buffer. Naive CD8+ T cells were defined stringently as CD45RO-CCR7+CD27+CD95- to exclude memory contaminants. Peripheral blood mononuclear cells were isolated from buffy coats by standard density gradient centrifugation. A FACSAria III was used to flow-sort naive CXCR3-negative and CXCR3-positive CD8+ T cells. Total RNA was extracted from sorted cells with an RNeasy Mini Kit. The clonotype was recovered from a human donor in good health. Some clones in this sample may be carry-over from other donors' samples. The sequencing input was naive CXCR3+ CD8+ T cells from blood. The cell subset or site label, read with the paper, signifies: CD45RO-CCR7+CD27+CD95- naive CD8+ T cells expressing CXCR3 (TNR3+). The V and J genes are TRBV6-2 or TRBV6-3 and TRBJ1-1. The CDR3 reads as follows: CASSYPITEAFF.